These T cell receptor beta chains were read from a single sample in a study of T cells expressing NK-cell markers. TCRdb re-called the 5' RACE reads; one entry per CDR3 protein, DNA not given. Here the sample table reports a few hundred thousand distinct CDR3 sequences. Source material: blood T cells: a sorted CD56 or NKG2C T cell subset, CD4+ or CD8+ T cells, or bulk PBMC T cells (not recorded which). Receptor source: a woman in her forties or fifties in good health. The CDR3 runs from the conserved cysteine through the conserved F or W.

v_call: TRBV25-1
j_call: TRBJ2-3
cdr3_aa: CASSILAGNTDTQYF

v_call: TRBV12-3/TRBV12-4
j_call: TRBJ2-1
cdr3_aa: CASMGGRGDNEQFF

v_call: TRBV27
j_call: TRBJ2-3
cdr3_aa: CASGLSGRVQVTQYF

v_call: TRBV12-3/TRBV12-4
j_call: TRBJ2-2
cdr3_aa: CASSSTSGQNTGELFF

v_call: TRBV7-2
j_call: TRBJ2-7
cdr3_aa: CASSLWREPSYEQYF

v_call: TRBV28
j_call: TRBJ2-7
cdr3_aa: CASRAGTTPYEQYF

v_call: TRBV5-1
j_call: TRBJ1-1
cdr3_aa: CASSLEVGTEAFF

v_call: TRBV28
j_call: TRBJ1-1
cdr3_aa: CASKLGWDTEAFF

v_call: TRBV4-1
j_call: TRBJ1-1
cdr3_aa: CASSQGGGRYTEAFF

v_call: TRBV19
j_call: TRBJ1-1
cdr3_aa: CASSRFHRGNTEAFF

v_call: TRBV20-1
j_call: TRBJ2-3
cdr3_aa: CSASRLAADTQYF

v_call: TRBV27
j_call: TRBJ2-1
cdr3_aa: CASSLRRGIEQFF

v_call: TRBV28
j_call: TRBJ2-1
cdr3_aa: CASSNTGGYGMGGNEQFF

v_call: TRBV6-5
j_call: TRBJ2-2
cdr3_aa: CASSYTSGILDTGELFF

v_call: TRBV20-1
j_call: TRBJ2-3
cdr3_aa: CSRGQGANTDTQYF

v_call: TRBV24-1
j_call: TRBJ2-5
cdr3_aa: CATSAEYQETQYF

v_call: TRBV5-1
j_call: TRBJ1-1
cdr3_aa: CASSLGGQQGQAFF

v_call: TRBV30
j_call: TRBJ1-1
cdr3_aa: CAWNLGTAEAFF

v_call: TRBV4-1
j_call: TRBJ1-1
cdr3_aa: CASSHSTGALNTEAFF

v_call: TRBV7-9
j_call: TRBJ1-2
cdr3_aa: CASSLVVRQADYGYTF

v_call: TRBV12-3/TRBV12-4
j_call: TRBJ2-4
cdr3_aa: CASSTGGILAKNIQYF

v_call: TRBV12-3/TRBV12-4
j_call: TRBJ1-5
cdr3_aa: CASSLRDWGDQPQHF

v_call: TRBV5-1
j_call: TRBJ2-7
cdr3_aa: CASSLDLSNYEQYF

v_call: TRBV3-1
j_call: TRBJ1-5
cdr3_aa: CASSQMGQNQPQHF

v_call: TRBV19
j_call: TRBJ1-1
cdr3_aa: CASSRQEFEAFF

v_call: TRBV9
j_call: TRBJ2-2
cdr3_aa: CASSARLAGVVGELFF

v_call: TRBV29-1
j_call: TRBJ1-1
cdr3_aa: CSVRIGGKTEAFF

v_call: TRBV14
j_call: TRBJ2-5
cdr3_aa: CASSLLLGIGTQYF

v_call: TRBV12-3/TRBV12-4
j_call: TRBJ2-1
cdr3_aa: CASSSGLNNEQFF